Presented here are 17 T cell receptor beta chains from one specimen sequenced in a study of cytomegalovirus exposure and HLA in healthy donors. The PCR ran on 60 Vbeta and 13 Jbeta primers. Generated by immunoSEQ multiplex PCR, the TCRdb table keeps only in-frame clones and is missing some. The table includes roughly 120,000 clones, 69% detected once. Sequenced material: PBMCs. The receptors here all came from a woman in her 70s in good health and CMV-seropositive.

The chain links TRBV14 to TRBJ2-6; a weak D match, TRBD1 (6 bases). Trimming removed 1 base from V and 3 bases from J, with 7 bases in between. Germline CDR1 reads SGHDN; CDR2 reads FVKESK. CDR3 length equals 15 residues. In DNA, the CDR3 is TGTGCCAGCAGCCAAGTCAGGGGTGGGGCCAACGTCCTGACTTTC. This sequence encodes CASSQVRGGANVLTF.

This clone showed up just once. The chain is built from TRBV2 and TRBJ1-1; 12 bases agree with TRBD1. CDR3 size: 16 residues. CDR1 SNHLY and CDR2 FYNNEI come from the germline V gene. V shed 3 bases, J shed 5 bases, and the junction held 7 bases outside the gene matches. The CDR3: CASSDPGQGAVTEAFF. CDR3 in DNA: TGTGCCAGCAGTGACCCGGGACAGGGGGCGGTGACTGAAGCTTTCTTT. The variable domain in full, completed from reference TRBV2 and TRBJ1-1, reads EPEVTQTPSHQVTQMGQEVILRCVPISNHLYFYWYRQILGQKVEFLVSFYNNEISEKSEIFDDQFSVERPDGSNFTLKIRSTKLEDSAMYFCASSDPGQGAVTEAFFGQGTRLTVV.

The J gene is TRBJ1-5, the V gene TRBV6-5; 10 positions match TRBD1. Germline V gene sequence: CDR1 MNHEY, CDR2 SVGAGI. This CDR3 is built from 15 residues. With V trimmed by 8 bases and J by 5 bases, 9 bases remained unmatched. The CDR3 here is CASSKRGQGYQPQHF. The CDR3 DNA is TGTGCCAGCTCCAAACGGGGACAGGGGTATCAGCCCCAGCATTTT.

This clone was found a few times. The J gene is TRBJ1-1, the V gene TRBV10-3, with D possibly TRBD1 on 6 matching bases. In germline, CDR1 is ENHRY, CDR2 SYGVKD. Between the trimmed V and J ends, which lost 5 bases and 4 bases, there was a span of 17 bases. This CDR3 contains 15 residues. CDR3 DNA sequence: TGTGCCATCAGTCGGGACACCCCCGGCGGCACTGAAGCTTTCTTT. It encodes CAISRDTPGGTEAFF.

V gene TRBV12-5 combines with J gene TRBJ2-1; 7 bases match TRBD1. The length of the CDR3 is 13 residues. Germline CDR1 and CDR2: LGHNT and FRNRAP. J gave up 8 bases and V 1 base, and 2 bases lay outside the gene matches. For the CDR3, the DNA is TGTGCTAGTGGTTTGGACAGGGGCGATGAGCAGTTCTTC. Translating gives CASGLDRGDEQFF.

The rearrangement joins TRBV5-1 to TRBJ1-2; 7 bases are a match to TRBD1. Germline values: CDR1 SGHRS, CDR2 YFSETQ. The V gene end was trimmed by 0 bases and the J gene end by 6 bases; junction bases not matched to a gene: 2. The CDR3 runs 13 residues. Here the CDR3 reads CASSLDRGNGYTF. CDR3 DNA sequence: TGCGCCAGCAGCTTGGACAGGGGTAATGGCTACACCTTC. Together with reference TRBV5-1 and TRBJ1-2, the CDR3 gives the full variable domain: KAGVTQTPRYLIKTRGQQVTLSCSPISGHRSVSWYQQTPGQGLQFLFEYFSETQRNKGNFPGRFSGRQFSNSRSEMNVSTLELGDSALYLCASSLDRGNGYTFGSGTRLTVV.

The rearrangement joins TRBV6-5 to TRBJ2-1; 13 nucleotides line up with TRBD2. Germline assignment: CDR1 MNHEY and CDR2 SVGAGI. The ends lost 6 bases at V and 10 bases at J; junction bases unmatched: 3. The CDR3 spans 13 residues. As DNA, the CDR3 is TGTGCCAGCAGGCCGACTAGCGGGGGGGAGCAGTTCTTC. Encoded protein: CASRPTSGGEQFF.

This clone was counted between two and nine times. The genes are TRBV6-6 and TRBJ2-7; TRBD2 aligns across 9 bases. This CDR3 has 15 residues. The germline V gene has CDR1 MNHNY and CDR2 SVGAGI (reference sequence). Trimming removed 6 bases from V and 6 bases from J; junction bases left unmatched: 12. The CDR3 here is CASSHGGGGYLEQYF. In nucleotides, the CDR3 is TGTGCCAGCAGCCACGGCGGGGGGGGTTATCTCGAGCAGTACTTC.

This rearrangement joins TRBV7-2 to TRBJ1-5, with 7 bases fitting TRBD1. V lost 5 bases to trimming and J lost 0 bases; unmatched junction nucleotides: 10. Germline values: CDR1 SGHTA, CDR2 FQGNSA. This CDR3 has 17 amino acids. The CDR3 loop reads CASSPTGTVYSNQPQHF. The CDR3 DNA sequence: TGTGCCAGCAGCCCCACCGGGACAGTCTATAGCAATCAGCCCCAGCATTTT.

The chain employs TRBV7-9 and TRBJ2-2, with TRBD1 as a possible D gene (6 bases). Germline CDR1 and CDR2: SEHNR and FQNEAQ (reference sequence). The V end lost 5 bases, the J end lost 0 bases, and 13 bases lay between the germline ends. This CDR3 region has 16 residues. CDR3 in amino acids: CASSVSGTSNTGELFF. The CDR3 region has the DNA TGTGCCAGCAGCGTATCAGGGACATCGAACACCGGGGAGCTGTTTTTT.

The CDR3 loop reads CSVDRYQETQYF. CDR3 coding DNA: TGCAGCGTAGACAGGTACCAAGAGACCCAGTACTTC. The chain couples TRBV29-1 to TRBJ2-5, with a possible D match to TRBD1 (6 bases). The germline V and J ends were trimmed by 6 bases and 0 bases, with 8 bases remaining between them. CDR3 length equals 12 residues. Germline V gene data show CDR1 as SQVTM and CDR2 as ANQGSEA.

The chain employs TRBV30 and TRBJ1-1; 7 positions agree with TRBD1. CDR1 and CDR2 (germline): GTSNPN, SVGIG (reference sequence). The CDR3 runs to 15 residues. V lost 0 bases and J lost 1; bases outside the gene matches: 5. This chain's CDR3 is CAWSVQQGPNTEAFF. The CDR3 DNA is TGTGCCTGGAGTGTACAACAGGGGCCGAACACTGAAGCTTTCTTT.

This clone was seen only once. This chain joins TRBV25-1 and TRBJ2-5, with 9 bases identical to TRBD1. The J call is doubtful: the DNA matches TRBJ2-7 better. Germline assignment: CDR1 MGHDK and CDR2 SYGVNS. This CDR3 region has 13 residues. CDR3: CASRGQGPYEQYF. The CDR3, as DNA: TGTGCCAGCAGGGGACAGGGACCCTACGAGCAGTACTTC.

The chain links TRBV15 to TRBJ1-4; unclear D gene. This CDR3 is built from 18 residues. The V end lost 1 base, the J end lost 0 bases, and 15 bases lay between the germline ends. Germline V gene data show CDR1 as LNHNV and CDR2 as YYDKDF (reference sequence). Here the CDR3 DNA reads TGTGCCACCAGCAGAGTTTCCTATTCCCTTGCAACTAATGAAAAACTGTTTTTT. Its protein is CATSRVSYSLATNEKLFF.

The chain uses TRBV5-1 and TRBJ1-4; 12 bases fit TRBD1. The CDR3 extends over 16 amino acids. V gave up 3 bases and J gave up 6 bases; unmatched junction bases: 6. Looked up from germline, CDR1 is SGHRS and CDR2 is YFSETQ. CDR3 protein: CASSWGQGAQDEKLFF. The CDR3 coding sequence is TGCGCCAGCAGCTGGGGACAGGGGGCTCAGGATGAAAAACTGTTTTTT.

This chain links TRBV10-1 with TRBJ1-4; perhaps TRBD1 as D (5 bases). The CDR3 runs 14 residues. The germline V gene has CDR1 WNHNN and CDR2 SYGVQD (reference sequence). As DNA, the CDR3 is TGCTTAGTCGGGGGGGTCAGGAAGAATGAAAAACTGTTTTTT. This encodes CLVGGVRKNEKLFF.

The chain couples TRBV6-5 to TRBJ2-1; 12 bases match TRBD2. The CDR3 has 15 amino acids. Germline V CDR1 and CDR2: MNHEY, SVGAGI. J lost 3 bases, V lost 6 bases, and 3 bases had no gene match. This CDR3 reads CASSSLAGGYNEQFF. In DNA, the CDR3 is TGTGCCAGCAGCTCACTAGCGGGAGGCTACAATGAGCAGTTCTTC.